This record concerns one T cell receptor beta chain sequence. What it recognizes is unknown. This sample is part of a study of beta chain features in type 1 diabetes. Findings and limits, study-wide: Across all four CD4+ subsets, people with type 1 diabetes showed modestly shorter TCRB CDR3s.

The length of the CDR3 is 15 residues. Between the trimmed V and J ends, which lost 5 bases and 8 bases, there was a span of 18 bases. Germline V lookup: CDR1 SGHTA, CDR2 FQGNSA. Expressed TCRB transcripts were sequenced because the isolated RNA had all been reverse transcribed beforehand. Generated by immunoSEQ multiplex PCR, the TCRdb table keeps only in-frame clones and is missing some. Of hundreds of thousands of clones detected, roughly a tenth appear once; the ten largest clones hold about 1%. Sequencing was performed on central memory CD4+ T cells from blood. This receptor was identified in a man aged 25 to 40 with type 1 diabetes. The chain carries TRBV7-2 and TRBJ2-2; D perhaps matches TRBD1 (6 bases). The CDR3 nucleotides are TGTGCCAGCAGCCCAGGGGACGCTAAGACGGGGGAGCTGTTTTTT. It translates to CASSPGDAKTGELFF. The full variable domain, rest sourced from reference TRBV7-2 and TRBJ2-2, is GAGVSQSPSNKVTEKGKDVELRCDPISGHTALYWYRQSLGQGLEFLIYFQGNSAPDKSGLPSDRFSAERTGGSVSTLTIQRTQQEDSAVYLCASSPGDAKTGELFFGEGSRLTVL.